What follows are 6 T cell receptor beta chains derived from one specimen sequenced in a study of tissue T cells after allogeneic stem cell transplantation. Regarding time point: mouse harvest day 14 after allogeneic transplant. Each mouse received 10^7 T-cell-depleted marrow cells plus 10^6 splenic CD5+ T cells by tail vein. Sequenced by immunoSEQ multiplex PCR; TCRdb stores in-frame clones only, minus some. The repertoire has roughly 4,200 clones, less than 60% of them found once; the top ten carry roughly 33%. Input material: lymph node tissue. Every receptor here comes from a female BALB/c mouse given C57BL/6 T cells with graft-versus-host disease after an allogeneic hematopoietic cell transplant.

A few counts support this clone. Gene names refer to mouse genes. Read coverage stops 1 residue before the CDR3 terminus; the germline J gene supplies the remainder. The chain carries TRBV26 and TRBJ2-7; the match to TRBD1 covers 10 bases. The germline CDR1 and CDR2 sequences are KGHPV and FQNQEV (reference sequence). V was clipped by 4 bases and J by 5 bases; unmatched bases: 2. This CDR3 contains 13 residues. The CDR3 loop is CASSRDRGHEQYF. CDR3 DNA (partial): TGTGCCAGCAGTCGGGACAGGGGACATGAACAGTAC.

Comment on this clone: Germline and genes here are mouse. The sequence runs out 1 residue before the end of the CDR3; the remainder is reconstructed from the germline J gene. The chain uses TRBV23 and TRBJ1-1. Per germline, CDR1 KGHTA and CDR2 FQNQQP. The CDR3 length is 13 residues. CDR3 protein: CSSSRSANTEVFF. Incomplete CDR3 DNA: TGCTCCAGCAGTCGGAGTGCAAACACAGAAGTCTTC.

Of note for this clone: Gene and germline names: mouse. With the read ending 1 residue before the CDR3 end, the germline J gene is used to fill in that end. The chain has TRBV24 and TRBJ2-7, with 8 positions matching TRBD1. The J segment lost 7 bases and the V segment lost 3 bases, leaving 2 bases of the junction unmatched. Germline values: CDR1 KGHTA, CDR2 FRNEEI. The CDR3 spans 12 residues. Incomplete CDR3 DNA: TGTGCCAGCAGTCTTAACAGGGGGGAACAGTAC. Protein: CASSLNRGEQY. The full CDR3 is CASSLNRGEQYF.

Regarding this clone: Mouse names are used for the genes. The read ends 1 residue shy of where the CDR3 ends; the end is completed using the germline J gene. The chain links TRBV26 to TRBJ1-5, with D unresolved. The V gene's germline CDR1 is KGHPV and CDR2 FQNQEV (reference sequence). With 4 bases removed from V and 0 bases from J, the gap between germline ends came to 10 bases. The CDR3 is 15 amino acids. CDR3 sequence reads: CASSPPGYNNQAPLF. CDR3 DNA, as far as it was read: TGTGCCAGCAGTCCACCGGGTTATAACAACCAGGCTCCGCTT.

In this sample, this clone turned up once. Gene names and germline match the mouse. The read halts 1 residue ahead of the CDR3 end, with the missing end drawn from the germline J gene. Additional DNA sequences in this sample encode the identical CDR3. V and J are TRBV26 and TRBJ2-5, with D hard to call. The CDR3 has 12 amino acids. The V end lost 4 bases, the J end lost 3 bases, and 5 bases lay between the germline ends. Germline CDR1 and CDR2: KGHPV and FQNQEV (reference sequence). Partial CDR3 DNA: TGTGCCAGCAGTCGACAACAAGACACCCAGTAC. It codes for CASSRQQDTQY. From start to end, the CDR3 is CASSRQQDTQYF.

As concerns this clone: Gene labels here are mouse ones. The read ends 1 residue early relative to the CDR3; the germline J gene fills the gap. The chain joins TRBV26 to TRBJ1-4; D call uncertain. Looked up from germline, CDR1 is KGHPV and CDR2 is FQNQEV (reference sequence). The CDR3 is 13 residues long. Trimming took 2 bases from V and 4 from J, leaving 5 bases between them. The CDR3 sequence: CASSLHSNERLFF. The sequenced part of the CDR3 DNA is TGTGCCAGCAGTCTGCACAGCAACGAAAGATTATTT. The full variable domain, completed using reference TRBV26 and TRBJ1-4, is NSKVIQTPRYLVKGQGQKAKMRCIPEKGHPVVFWYQQNKNNEFKFLINFQNQEVLQQIDMTEKRFSAECPSNSPCSLEIQSSEAGDSALYLCASSLHSNERLFFGHGTKLSVL.